One sample yielded the 16 T cell receptor beta chains listed below, sequenced in a study of T cell responses to AZD1222 COVID-19 vaccine. Sequenced by immunoSEQ multiplex PCR; TCRdb stores in-frame clones only, minus some. The sample records around 80,000 clones, nearly 90% being singletons. The sample here was peripheral blood, taken on day 0 of AZD1222 vaccination. Every receptor here comes from an adult in good health.

The chain uses TRBV11-2 and TRBJ2-7; 8 bases line up with TRBD2. CDR1 is SGHAT, CDR2 FQNNGV, per germline. CDR3 length equals 16 residues. Losses at the gene ends were 2 bases for V and 2 bases for J; bases not matched to a gene: 8. Here the CDR3 DNA reads TGTGCCAGCAGCTTAATTCGGGGGGGCCCTACCTACGAGCAGTACTTC. It codes for CASSLIRGGPTYEQYF.

This chain connects TRBV6-5 to TRBJ2-5; TRBD2 is a possible D gene (6 bases). Germline V gene data show CDR1 as MNHEY and CDR2 as SVGAGI. This CDR3 comprises 14 residues. V dropped 6 bases and J dropped 0 bases, with 11 bases sitting between them. For the CDR3, the DNA is TGTGCCAGCAGGCGGACTAAGTACCAAGAGACCCAGTACTTC. Translating gives CASRRTKYQETQYF.

The CDR3, as DNA: TGTGCCATAGGGGTTTCCGATCAGCCCCAGCATTTT. Protein: CAIGVSDQPQHF. The chain employs TRBV12-3 or TRBV12-4 and TRBJ1-5, with D possibly TRBD1 on 5 matching bases. This CDR3 spans 12 amino acids. Trimming cost V 10 bases and J 5 bases, with 12 bases left between them.

The V and J genes are TRBV5-4 and TRBJ2-7; TRBD1 agrees at 11 bases. CDR1 is SGHNT and CDR2 is YYREEE in the germline V gene (reference sequence). Germline trimming cut 5 bases from V and 2 bases from J; bases unmatched to any gene: 3. CDR3 length equals 14 residues. CDR3 bases: TGTGCCAGCAGTAAGGGACAGGGGGCCTACGAGCAGTACTTC. It is translated as CASSKGQGAYEQYF.

This clone showed up just a few times. V and J are TRBV11-2 and TRBJ2-7; TRBD1 aligns across 7 bases. The CDR3 extends over 14 amino acids. The V segment lost 1 base and the J segment 3 bases; nucleotides outside the gene matches: 3. From germline, CDR1 is SGHAT and CDR2 FQNNGV. The CDR3 sequence is CASSLGDSGYEQYF. CDR3 DNA: TGTGCCAGCAGCTTAGGGGACAGCGGCTACGAGCAGTACTTC.

This clone has only a few counts. V gene TRBV29-1 combines with J gene TRBJ2-3; tentatively, D is TRBD1 or TRBD2 (7 bases each). Germline V gene lookup returns CDR1 SQVTM and CDR2 ANQGSEA. V dropped 6 bases and J dropped 11 bases, with 18 bases sitting between them. This CDR3 comprises 12 residues. CDR3 DNA: TGCAGCGTAGCGGGACAGATTGGGGAGCAGTATTTT. It specifies CSVAGQIGEQYF.

This chain links TRBV5-1 with TRBJ1-2; TRBD1 agrees at 7 bases. V lost 2 bases and J lost 3; bases outside the gene matches: 1. Germline V CDR1 and CDR2: SGHRS, YFSETQ. The CDR3 has 13 residues. The CDR3 bases are TGCGCCAGCAGCTTTGGGACAGACTATGGCTACACCTTC. Its protein is CASSFGTDYGYTF.

The chain is built from TRBV25-1 and TRBJ1-4; TRBD1 matches at 12 bases. CDR3 length: 15 amino acids. Germline assignment: CDR1 MGHDK and CDR2 SYGVNS. V dropped 6 bases and J dropped 6; count of bases not matched to a gene: 5. In DNA, the CDR3 is TGTGCCAGCAGGGGGACAGGGGGCGCCGATGAAAAACTGTTTTTT. Amino acid sequence: CASRGTGGADEKLFF.

The chain joins TRBV21-1 to TRBJ1-2; the D call of TRBD1 is as the table states it, not checked on the DNA. TRBV21-1 represents a pseudogene. CDR3 length: 15 residues. CDR3 region: CASSKGAGENYGYTF. CDR3 sequence (DNA): TGTGCCAGCAGCAAAGGGGCAGGGGAAAACTATGGCTACACCTTC.

The chain employs TRBV11-2 and TRBJ1-2; D remains ambiguous. With 4 bases removed from V and 6 bases from J, the gap between germline ends came to 18 bases. The CDR3 spans 15 residues. Germline CDR1 reads SGHAT; CDR2 reads FQNNGV. CDR3 DNA sequence: TGTGCCAGCAGCTCCGGGGTAGACCGCCAGGATGGCTACACCTTC. This gives the protein CASSSGVDRQDGYTF.

The chain couples TRBV29-1 to TRBJ2-7, with 11 positions matching TRBD1. With 7 bases clipped from V and 5 bases from J, the junction kept 13 bases outside the gene matches. CDR1 and CDR2 (germline): SQVTM, ANQGSEA. The CDR3 runs 15 residues. The CDR3 DNA reads TGCAGCGCTGTCGACTGGACAGGGGGCCGCCACGAGCAGTACTTC. It specifies CSAVDWTGGRHEQYF.

This chain joins TRBV19 and TRBJ1-6; no definite D call. Germline V gene sequence: CDR1 LNHDA, CDR2 SQIVND (reference sequence). V lost 3 bases, J lost 7 bases, and 13 bases lay in between. The CDR3 is 15 residues long. The CDR3 sequence: CASSIGGIGNSPLHF. The CDR3 nucleotides are TGTGCCAGTAGTATTGGTGGGATCGGGAATTCACCCCTCCACTTT.

V gene TRBV7-9 combines with J gene TRBJ1-6; D uncertain. In germline, CDR1 is SEHNR, CDR2 FQNEAQ (reference sequence). V lost 2 bases, J lost 7 bases, and 15 bases lay in between. The CDR3 length is 16 residues. CDR3 nucleotides: TGTGCCAGCAGCTTAAGGAGATATGACGAAAATTCACCCCTCCACTTT. It encodes CASSLRRYDENSPLHF.

The chain joins TRBV6-1 to TRBJ1-4; TRBD1 matches 7 bases. This CDR3 comprises 15 residues. V lost 2 bases and J lost 8; bases outside the gene matches: 8. Looked up from germline, CDR1 is MNHNS and CDR2 is SASEGT. The chain's CDR3 is CASSEFDRVYEKLFF. The CDR3 coding sequence is TGTGCCAGCAGTGAATTTGACAGGGTATACGAAAAACTGTTTTTT.

The genes are TRBV4-1 and TRBJ1-5, with 11 bases aligning to TRBD1. This CDR3 contains 17 residues. The germline V gene has CDR1 MGHRA and CDR2 YSYEKL. The junction had 7 bases not matched to a gene; V was cut back by 0 bases and J by 6 bases. CDR3 in DNA: TGCGCCAGCAGCCAAGATTGGGGACAGGGGGTAGGTCAGCCCCAGCATTTT. It is translated as CASSQDWGQGVGQPQHF.

This chain joins TRBV19 and TRBJ1-3; D is undetermined. The length of the CDR3 is 14 residues. The germline V gene has CDR1 LNHDA and CDR2 SQIVND (reference sequence). Trimming removed 3 bases from V and 0 bases from J, with 6 bases in between. The CDR3 sequence: CASSILSSGNTIYF. The CDR3 DNA follows: TGTGCCAGTAGTATCCTGAGCTCTGGAAACACCATATATTTT.